This T cell receptor (beta chain) was obtained from a study of radiation and T cells in renal cell carcinoma. This clone was counted only a few times. Indicated time point: baseline pretreatment blood. Sample treatment: 15 Gy SBRT to primary tumor, nephrectomy 4 weeks later. The CDR3 covers 15 residues. Germline V CDR1 and CDR2: LNHDA, SQIVND (reference sequence). V lost 1 base, J lost 2 bases, and 3 bases stayed unmatched. Measured with immunoSEQ multiplex PCR; TCRdb has only the in-frame clones, and not every one. In the table there are some 120,000 clones, approximately 80% of which are singletons. The source was blood, collected from a patient whose treatment included radiotherapy and nephrectomy. The source is a woman aged 55-69 years with renal cell carcinoma. The chain recombines TRBV19 with TRBJ2-3; 7 nucleotides align to TRBD2. The CDR3 nucleotides are TGTGCCAGTAGTATAGCAGCGGGACCCACAGATACGCAGTATTTT. Protein product: CASSIAAGPTDTQYF.